This T cell receptor (beta chain) was captured in a study of cytomegalovirus exposure and HLA in healthy donors. Broader study findings: Sequence variants that were highly shared formed a cluster that was likely a sequencing artifact.

The CDR3 is 15 amino acids. Germline lookup yields CDR1 SEHNR and CDR2 FQNEAQ (reference sequence). The V segment lost 5 bases and the J segment 4 bases; nucleotides outside the gene matches: 9. Both 60 Vbeta primers and 13 Jbeta primers went into the PCR. Method: immunoSEQ multiplex PCR; TCRdb's copy keeps in-frame clones and lacks some. The sample lists 210,000 or so clones, approximately 83% occurring once. A note on this clone: Its antigen remains unidentified.

Sequencing used PBMCs. The chain links TRBV7-9 to TRBJ2-7, with 9 bases identical to TRBD1. The TCR comes from a boy aged 2-9 years in good health and CMV-seronegative. The chain's CDR3 is CASSRTGTGLYEQYF. Written as DNA, the CDR3 is TGTGCCAGCAGCCGAACCGGGACAGGGTTGTACGAGCAGTACTTC.